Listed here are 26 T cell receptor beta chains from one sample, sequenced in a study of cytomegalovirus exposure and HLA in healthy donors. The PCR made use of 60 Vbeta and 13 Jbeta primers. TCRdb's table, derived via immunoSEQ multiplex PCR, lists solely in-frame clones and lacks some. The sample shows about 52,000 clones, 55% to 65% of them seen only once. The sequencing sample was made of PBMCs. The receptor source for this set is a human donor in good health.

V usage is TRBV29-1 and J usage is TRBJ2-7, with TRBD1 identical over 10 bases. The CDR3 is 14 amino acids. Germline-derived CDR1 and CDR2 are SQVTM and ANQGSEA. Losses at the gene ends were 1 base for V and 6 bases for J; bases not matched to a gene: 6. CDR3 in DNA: TGCAGCGTTGAAGGGCCGACAGGGGGCGGCGAGCAGTACTTC. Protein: CSVEGPTGGGEQYF.

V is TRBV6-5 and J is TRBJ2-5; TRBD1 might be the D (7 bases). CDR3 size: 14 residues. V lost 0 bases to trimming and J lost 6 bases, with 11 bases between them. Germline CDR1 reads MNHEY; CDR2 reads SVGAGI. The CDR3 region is CASSYSRDSQTQYF. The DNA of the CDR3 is TGTGCCAGCAGTTACTCGCGGGACAGTCAGACCCAGTACTTC.

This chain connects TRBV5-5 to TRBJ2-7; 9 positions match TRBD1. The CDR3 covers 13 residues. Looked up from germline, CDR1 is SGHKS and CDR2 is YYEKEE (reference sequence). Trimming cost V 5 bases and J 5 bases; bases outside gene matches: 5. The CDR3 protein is CASRGTGRNEQYF. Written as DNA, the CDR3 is TGTGCCAGCAGGGGGACAGGGAGGAACGAGCAGTACTTC.

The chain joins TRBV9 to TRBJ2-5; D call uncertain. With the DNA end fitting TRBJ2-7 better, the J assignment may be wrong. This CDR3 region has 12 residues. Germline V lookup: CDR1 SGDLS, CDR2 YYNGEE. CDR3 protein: CASSVTYYEQYF. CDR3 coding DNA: TGTGCCAGCAGCGTAACTTACTACGAGCAGTACTTC.

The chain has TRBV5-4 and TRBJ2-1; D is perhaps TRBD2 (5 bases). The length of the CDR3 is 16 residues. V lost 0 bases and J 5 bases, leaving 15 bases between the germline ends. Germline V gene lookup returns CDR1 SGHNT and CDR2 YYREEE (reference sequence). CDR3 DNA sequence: TGTGCCAGCAGCTTGGCCGGTCTCGGGGAGAACAATGAGCAGTTCTTC. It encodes CASSLAGLGENNEQFF.

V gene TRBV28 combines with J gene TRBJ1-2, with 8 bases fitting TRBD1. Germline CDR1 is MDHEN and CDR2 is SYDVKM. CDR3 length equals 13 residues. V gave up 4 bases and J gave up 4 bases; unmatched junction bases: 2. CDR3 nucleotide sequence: TGTGCCAGCAGTTACAGGGGGTCCTATGGCTACACCTTC. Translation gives CASSYRGSYGYTF.

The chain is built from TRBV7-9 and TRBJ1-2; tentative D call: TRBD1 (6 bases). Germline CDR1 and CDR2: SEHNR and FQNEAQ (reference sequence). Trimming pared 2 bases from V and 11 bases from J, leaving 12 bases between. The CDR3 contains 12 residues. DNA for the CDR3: TGTGCCAGCAGCTTATGGGGGCTAGGGTACACCTTC. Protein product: CASSLWGLGYTF.

Written as DNA, the CDR3 is TGCAGCGTTGGGGTGAGGAGTGTCACCGGGGAGCTGTTTTTT. This codes for CSVGVRSVTGELFF. V gene TRBV29-1 combines with J gene TRBJ2-2; D is unresolved. CDR3 length equals 14 residues. The V end lost 4 bases, the J end lost 4 bases, and 13 bases lay between the germline ends. Germline CDR1 is SQVTM and CDR2 is ANQGSEA.

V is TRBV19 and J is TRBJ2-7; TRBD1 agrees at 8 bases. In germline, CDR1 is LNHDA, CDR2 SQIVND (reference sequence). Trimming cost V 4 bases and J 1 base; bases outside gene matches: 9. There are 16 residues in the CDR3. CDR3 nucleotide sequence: TGTGCCAGTAGTAATCCCGGACAGGGCAAATCCTACGAGCAGTACTTC. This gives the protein CASSNPGQGKSYEQYF. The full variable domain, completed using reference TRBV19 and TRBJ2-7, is DGGITQSPKYLFRKEGQNVTLSCEQNLNHDAMYWYRQDPGQGLRLIYYSQIVNDFQKGDIAEGYSVSREKKESFPLTVTSAQKNPTAFYLCASSNPGQGKSYEQYFGPGTRLTVT.

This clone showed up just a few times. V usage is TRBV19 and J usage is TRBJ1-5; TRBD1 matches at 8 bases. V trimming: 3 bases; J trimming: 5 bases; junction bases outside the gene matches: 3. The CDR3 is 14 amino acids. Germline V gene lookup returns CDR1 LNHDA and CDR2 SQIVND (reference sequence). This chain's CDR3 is CASSILQGDQPQHF. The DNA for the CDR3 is TGTGCCAGTAGTATCTTACAGGGGGATCAGCCCCAGCATTTT.

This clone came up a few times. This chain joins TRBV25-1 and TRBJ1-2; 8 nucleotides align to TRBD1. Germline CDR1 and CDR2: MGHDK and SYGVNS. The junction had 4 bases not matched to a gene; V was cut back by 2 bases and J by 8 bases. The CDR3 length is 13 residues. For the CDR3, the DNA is TGTGCCAGCAGTGAAAGGACAGGGAGAGGCTACACCTTC. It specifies CASSERTGRGYTF.

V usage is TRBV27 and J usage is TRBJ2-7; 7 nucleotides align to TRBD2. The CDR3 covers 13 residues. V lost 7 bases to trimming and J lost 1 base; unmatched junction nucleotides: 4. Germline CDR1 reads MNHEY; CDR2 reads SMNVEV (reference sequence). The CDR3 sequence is CASTQAGSYEQYF. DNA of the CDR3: TGTGCCAGCACCCAAGCGGGGTCCTACGAGCAGTACTTC.

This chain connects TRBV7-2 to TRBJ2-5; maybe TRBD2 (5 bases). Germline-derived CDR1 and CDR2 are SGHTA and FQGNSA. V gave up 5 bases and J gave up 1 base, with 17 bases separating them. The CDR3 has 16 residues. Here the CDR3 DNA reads TGTGCCAGCAGCATAATACCCGGGATCGTCCAAGAGACCCAGTACTTC. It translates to CASSIIPGIVQETQYF. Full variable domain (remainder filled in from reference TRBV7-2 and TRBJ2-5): GAGVSQSPSNKVTEKGKDVELRCDPISGHTALYWYRQSLGQGLEFLIYFQGNSAPDKSGLPSDRFSAERTGGSVSTLTIQRTQQEDSAVYLCASSIIPGIVQETQYFGPGTRLLVL.

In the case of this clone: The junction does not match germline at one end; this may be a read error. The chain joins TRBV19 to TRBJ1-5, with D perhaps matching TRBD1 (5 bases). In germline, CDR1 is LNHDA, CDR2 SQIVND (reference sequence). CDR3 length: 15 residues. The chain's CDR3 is CASSIQGNSNQPKHF. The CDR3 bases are TGTGCCAGTAGTATCCAGGGTAATAGCAATCAGCCCAAGCATTTT.

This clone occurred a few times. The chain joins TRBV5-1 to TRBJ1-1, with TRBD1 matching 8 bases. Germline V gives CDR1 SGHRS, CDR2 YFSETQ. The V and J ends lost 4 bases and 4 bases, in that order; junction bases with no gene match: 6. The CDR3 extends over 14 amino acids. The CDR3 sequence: CASSKGQVRTEAFF. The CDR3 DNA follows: TGCGCCAGCAGCAAGGGACAGGTTCGCACTGAAGCTTTCTTT. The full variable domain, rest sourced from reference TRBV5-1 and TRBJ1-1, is KAGVTQTPRYLIKTRGQQVTLSCSPISGHRSVSWYQQTPGQGLQFLFEYFSETQRNKGNFPGRFSGRQFSNSRSEMNVSTLELGDSALYLCASSKGQVRTEAFFGQGTRLTVV.

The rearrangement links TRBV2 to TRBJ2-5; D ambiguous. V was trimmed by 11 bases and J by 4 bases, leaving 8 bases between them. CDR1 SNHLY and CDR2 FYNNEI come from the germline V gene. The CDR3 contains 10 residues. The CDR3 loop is CAVGRETQYF. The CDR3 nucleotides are TGTGCCGTGGGCCGAGAGACCCAGTACTTC.

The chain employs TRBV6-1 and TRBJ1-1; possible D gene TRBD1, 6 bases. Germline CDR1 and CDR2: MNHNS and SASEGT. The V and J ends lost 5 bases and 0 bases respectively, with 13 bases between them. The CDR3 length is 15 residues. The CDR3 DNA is TGTGCCAGCAGTCGAGGGGGGGGGATGAACACTGAAGCTTTCTTT. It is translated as CASSRGGGMNTEAFF.

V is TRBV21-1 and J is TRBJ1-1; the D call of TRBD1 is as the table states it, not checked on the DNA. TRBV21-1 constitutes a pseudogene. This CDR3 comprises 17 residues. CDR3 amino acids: CASSGKDRGEINTEAFF. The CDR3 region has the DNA TGTGCCAGCAGCGGAAAGGACAGGGGTGAGATCAACACTGAAGCTTTCTTT.

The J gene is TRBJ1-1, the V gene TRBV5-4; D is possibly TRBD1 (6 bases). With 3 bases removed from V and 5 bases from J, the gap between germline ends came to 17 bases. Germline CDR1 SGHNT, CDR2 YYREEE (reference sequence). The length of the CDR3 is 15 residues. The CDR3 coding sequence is TGTGCCAGCAGCTCCGGGACAACGGGATTTACTGAAGCTTTCTTT. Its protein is CASSSGTTGFTEAFF.

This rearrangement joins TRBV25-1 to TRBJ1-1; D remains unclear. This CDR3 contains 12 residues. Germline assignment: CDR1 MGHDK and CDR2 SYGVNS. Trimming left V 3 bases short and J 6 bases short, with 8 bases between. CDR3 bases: TGTGCCAGCAGTGACGGAGGGTCTGAAGCTTTCTTT. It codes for CASSDGGSEAFF.

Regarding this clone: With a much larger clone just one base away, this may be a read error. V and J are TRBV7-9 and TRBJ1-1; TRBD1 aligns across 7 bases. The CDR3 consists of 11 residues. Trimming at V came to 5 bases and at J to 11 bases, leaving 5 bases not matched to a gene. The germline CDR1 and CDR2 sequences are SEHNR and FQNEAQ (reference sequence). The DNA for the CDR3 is TGTGCCAGCAGCGGGGACAGAGGGGCTTTCTTT. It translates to CASSGDRGAFF.

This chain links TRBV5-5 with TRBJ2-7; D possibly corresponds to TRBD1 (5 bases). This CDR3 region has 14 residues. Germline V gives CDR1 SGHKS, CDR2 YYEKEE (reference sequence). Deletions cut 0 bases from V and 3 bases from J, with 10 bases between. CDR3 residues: CASSLAGNGYEQYF. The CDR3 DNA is TGTGCCAGCAGCTTGGCAGGGAACGGCTACGAGCAGTACTTC. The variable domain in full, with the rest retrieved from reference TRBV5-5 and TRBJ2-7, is DAGVTQSPTHLIKTRGQQVTLRCSPISGHKSVSWYQQVLGQGPQFIFQYYEKEERGRGNFPDRFSARQFPNYSSELNVNALLLGDSALYLCASSLAGNGYEQYFGPGTRLTVT.

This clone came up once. In nucleotides, the CDR3 is TGTGCCTGGAGACGTGGAGGGGGGGCCTACGAGCAGTACTTC. Its translation: CAWRRGGGAYEQYF. The gene calls are TRBV30 and TRBJ2-7, with D perhaps TRBD2 (7 bases). Germline V CDR1 and CDR2: GTSNPN, SVGIG (reference sequence). V gave up 3 bases and J gave up 2 bases, with 14 bases separating them. This CDR3 is 14 amino acids long.

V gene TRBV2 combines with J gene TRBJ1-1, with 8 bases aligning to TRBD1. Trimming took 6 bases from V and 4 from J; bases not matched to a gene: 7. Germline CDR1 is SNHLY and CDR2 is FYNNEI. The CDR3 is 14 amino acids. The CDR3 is CASRSQGAGTEAFF. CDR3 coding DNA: TGTGCCAGCAGGAGCCAGGGGGCTGGCACTGAAGCTTTCTTT.

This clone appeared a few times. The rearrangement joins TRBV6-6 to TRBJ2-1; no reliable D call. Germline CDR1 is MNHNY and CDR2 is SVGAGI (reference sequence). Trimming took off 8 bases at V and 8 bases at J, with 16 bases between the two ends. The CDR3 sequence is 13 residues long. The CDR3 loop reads CASRLDLSDEQFF. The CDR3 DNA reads TGTGCCAGCCGCCTAGACCTGAGCGATGAGCAGTTCTTC.

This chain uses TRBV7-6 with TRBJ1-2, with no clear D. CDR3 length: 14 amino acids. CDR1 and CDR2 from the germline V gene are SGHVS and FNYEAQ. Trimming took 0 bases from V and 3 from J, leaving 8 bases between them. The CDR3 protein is CASSLAGRYYGYTF. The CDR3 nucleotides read TGTGCCAGCAGCTTAGCGGGCAGGTACTATGGCTACACCTTC.